What follows are 30 T cell receptor beta chains derived from one specimen sequenced in a study of T cell repertoires in cytomegalovirus infection. These receptors are not linked to any known antigen. TCRdb re-called the reads with MiXCR, one entry per CDR3 protein. Of around 85,000 distinct CDR3 sequences in the sample, 45% to 55% were seen once. Here the sequenced sample was CD8+ T cells from cultured PBMCs, taken from culture after CMV antigen stimulation. The source is a human donor in good health (CMV status not recorded). Some clones in this sample may be carry-over from other donors' samples.

The V call is TRBV6-5, the J call TRBJ2-7, with 7 bases matching TRBD1. This CDR3 region has 13 residues. The germline V gene encodes CDR1 MNHEY and CDR2 SVGAGI. V lost 4 bases and J lost 6; bases outside the gene matches: 6. The chain's CDR3 is CASSSTGIGEQYF. The CDR3 region has the DNA TGTGCCAGCAGTTCGACAGGGATAGGCGAGCAGTACTTC.

The J gene is TRBJ2-3, the V gene TRBV12-3 or TRBV12-4; 10 bases line up with TRBD2. The CDR3 has 15 amino acids. The trim removed 5 bases at V and 1 base at J, leaving 3 bases unmatched. CDR3 loop: CASSGTSARTDTQYF. The DNA of the CDR3 is TGTGCCAGCAGTGGGACTAGCGCTCGCACAGATACGCAGTATTTT.

The J gene is TRBJ2-3, the V gene TRBV4-2, with TRBD2 identical over 9 bases. V gave up 4 bases and J gave up 0 bases; unmatched junction bases: 17. The germline gives CDR1 LGHNA, CDR2 YNFKEQ. The CDR3 is made up of 20 amino acids. CDR3 sequence: CASSPLGGSGRSVSTDTQYF. CDR3 nucleotides: TGTGCCAGCAGCCCCCTCGGGGGTAGCGGGAGATCTGTTAGCACAGATACGCAGTATTTT.

This clonotype was picked up a small number of times. The chain employs TRBV7-2 and TRBJ2-1; D gene uncertain. V lost 1 base and J lost 4, with 11 bases in between. The CDR3 sequence is 15 residues long. The germline gives CDR1 SGHTA, CDR2 FQGNSA. CDR3 bases: TGTGCCAGCAGCTTAGATACGGCATTTTACAATGAGCAGTTCTTC. Translating it yields CASSLDTAFYNEQFF.

The chain is built from TRBV6-2 or TRBV6-3 and TRBJ1-2; D is uncertain. The V and J ends lost 0 bases and 7 bases respectively, with 6 bases between them. Germline V CDR1 and CDR2: MNHEY, SVGEGT. The CDR3 is 12 residues long. The CDR3 loop is CASSYSNGGYTF. The DNA for the CDR3 is TGTGCCAGCAGTTACTCGAATGGTGGCTACACCTTC.

This clonotype was observed a few times. The rearrangement uses TRBV4-1 and TRBJ2-2; possibly TRBD1 for D (6 bases). The germline V gene has CDR1 MGHRA and CDR2 YSYEKL. CDR3 size: 17 residues. V was cut by 4 bases and J by 0 bases, with 15 bases left in between. In DNA, the CDR3 is TGCGCCAGCAGCCCCCTTGGGACATATACGAACACCGGGGAGCTGTTTTTT. Amino acids: CASSPLGTYTNTGELFF.

The chain employs TRBV12-3 or TRBV12-4 and TRBJ1-4, with D hard to call. V was cut by 6 bases and J by 0 bases, with 5 bases left in between. The CDR3 has 13 amino acids. CDR3 residues: CASRLATNEKLFF. CDR3 bases: TGTGCCAGCAGACTCGCAACTAATGAAAAACTGTTTTTT.

V gene TRBV11-2 combines with J gene TRBJ1-2; D not resolved. The V and J ends lost 5 bases and 4 bases respectively, with 14 bases between them. The CDR3 totals 14 residues. Germline V gene lookup returns CDR1 SGHAT and CDR2 FQNNGV. The CDR3 loop reads CASSLSGVVYGYTF. CDR3 DNA sequence: TGTGCCAGCAGCCTCAGTGGGGTTGTCTATGGCTACACCTTC.

This clonotype was seen a handful of times. The gene calls are TRBV20-1 and TRBJ2-1; 7 bases match TRBD2. Losses at the gene ends were 6 bases for V and 0 bases for J; bases not matched to a gene: 11. CDR3 length equals 16 residues. CDR1 is DFQATT, CDR2 SNEGSKA, per germline (reference sequence). CDR3 bases: TGCAGTGCGGCAGCGGGACTTCTCAGCTCCTACAATGAGCAGTTCTTC. Encoded protein: CSAAAGLLSSYNEQFF.

The chain recombines TRBV7-3 with TRBJ2-1; D is uncertain. The V gene's germline CDR1 is SGHTA and CDR2 FQGTGA. This CDR3 has 13 amino acids. Between the trimmed V and J ends, which lost 5 bases and 3 bases, there was a span of 8 bases. The CDR3 loop reads CASSMDGYNEQFF. Written as DNA, the CDR3 is TGTGCCAGCAGCATGGACGGCTACAATGAGCAGTTCTTC. The complete variable domain, with remaining parts taken from reference TRBV7-3 and TRBJ2-1, reads GAGVSQTPSNKVTEKGKYVELRCDPISGHTALYWYRQSLGQGPEFLIYFQGTGAADDSGLPNDRFFAVRPEGSVSTLKIQRTERGDSAVYLCASSMDGYNEQFFGPGTRLTVL.

This chain connects TRBV4-2 to TRBJ2-7; TRBD2 agrees at 8 bases. The germline V gene encodes CDR1 LGHNA and CDR2 YNFKEQ. The junction had 3 bases not matched to a gene; V was cut back by 1 base and J by 1 base. The CDR3 covers 15 residues. The CDR3 region is CASSQALAGSYEQYF. The CDR3 nucleotides read TGTGCCAGCAGCCAAGCCCTAGCGGGTTCCTACGAGCAGTACTTC.

DNA of the CDR3: TGTGCCAGCCCCGATGAGGCTAGACGGGAGCAGTTCTTC. Translation gives CASPDEARREQFF. This chain uses TRBV6-6 with TRBJ2-1, with D hard to call. The CDR3 sequence is 13 residues long. V shed 8 bases and J shed 10 bases, with 18 bases lying between them. The germline V gene has CDR1 MNHNY and CDR2 SVGAGI (reference sequence).

The V call is TRBV4-1, the J call TRBJ1-1; D unclear. This CDR3 has 14 amino acids. V lost 1 base, J lost 0 bases, and 6 bases lay in between. Germline lookup yields CDR1 MGHRA and CDR2 YSYEKL. The CDR3 loop is CASSQGGMNTEAFF. The CDR3 DNA follows: TGCGCCAGCAGCCAAGGAGGGATGAACACTGAAGCTTTCTTT.

The chain has TRBV12-3 or TRBV12-4 and TRBJ1-2, with D uncertain. V was pared by 6 bases and J by 4 bases, with 6 bases between. The CDR3 sequence is 11 residues long. As DNA, the CDR3 is TGTGCCAGCAGCCCGGGCTATGGCTACACCTTC. Residues: CASSPGYGYTF.

This chain connects TRBV4-1 to TRBJ2-7; TRBD1 matches 8 bases. V was pared by 3 bases and J by 3 bases, with 4 bases of the junction left unmatched. The CDR3 is made up of 14 amino acids. Germline loops: CDR1 MGHRA, CDR2 YSYEKL. CDR3 in amino acids: CASSQFTGGYEQYF. CDR3 sequence (DNA): TGCGCCAGCAGCCAGTTTACAGGGGGCTACGAGCAGTACTTC.

The chain has TRBV7-9 and TRBJ2-1; 9 positions match TRBD2. V dropped 4 bases and J dropped 2; count of bases not matched to a gene: 9. Germline values: CDR1 SEHNR, CDR2 FQNEAQ (reference sequence). The CDR3 runs to 17 residues. The CDR3 loop is CASSSIFSGSAYNEQFF. CDR3 nucleotides: TGTGCCAGCAGCTCCATCTTTAGCGGGAGTGCCTACAATGAGCAGTTCTTC.

V and J are TRBV28 and TRBJ2-2; D gene ambiguous. Trimming removed 4 bases at V and 7 bases at J, with 13 bases between. Germline lookup yields CDR1 MDHEN and CDR2 SYDVKM. The CDR3 loop spans 14 amino acids. CDR3 nucleotide sequence: TGTGCCAGCAGTTCGATCCAGGTCGGCGGGGAGCTGTTTTTT. Translating gives CASSSIQVGGELFF. The complete variable domain, with remaining parts taken from reference TRBV28 and TRBJ2-2, reads DVKVTQSSRYLVKRTGEKVFLECVQDMDHENMFWYRQDPGLGLRLIYFSYDVKMKEKGDIPEGYSVSREKKERFSLILESASTNQTSMYLCASSSIQVGGELFFGEGSRLTVL.

The rearrangement joins TRBV27 to TRBJ2-7, with 8 bases identical to TRBD2. Trimming removed 3 bases from V and 3 bases from J; junction bases left unmatched: 7. CDR1 and CDR2 from the germline V gene are MNHEY and SMNVEV (reference sequence). The CDR3 runs to 15 residues. For the CDR3, the DNA is TGTGCCAGCAGTTTGCGGGGGGCGAAGGGCTACGAGCAGTACTTC. Translating it yields CASSLRGAKGYEQYF.

The V call is TRBV7-2, the J call TRBJ1-2, with D possibly being TRBD1 (5 bases). The CDR3 sequence is 14 residues long. Germline CDR1 reads SGHTA; CDR2 reads FQGNSA. The ends were cut back, 4 bases at V and 5 bases at J, with 14 bases in the middle. CDR3: CASSSRTRGYGYTF. The CDR3 DNA follows: TGTGCCAGCAGCTCAAGGACCCGGGGGTATGGCTACACCTTC.

This sequence joins TRBV7-9 and TRBJ2-2; D is uncertain. Germline lookup yields CDR1 SEHNR and CDR2 FQNEAQ (reference sequence). This CDR3 comprises 14 residues. Between the trimmed V and J ends, which lost 4 bases and 6 bases, there was a span of 12 bases. CDR3 region: CASSSHSLSGELFF. CDR3 DNA sequence: TGTGCCAGCAGCTCTCACTCATTATCCGGGGAGCTGTTTTTT.

This clonotype was seen more than once but under ten times. The chain links TRBV7-2 to TRBJ1-3, with D uncertain. The CDR3 runs to 14 residues. V lost 5 bases, J lost 2 bases, and 10 bases lay in between. Germline CDR1 is SGHTA and CDR2 is FQGNSA. CDR3 protein: CASSPTRAGNTIYF. DNA for the CDR3: TGTGCCAGCAGCCCTACTAGGGCTGGAAACACCATATATTTT.

This sequence joins TRBV10-3 and TRBJ2-2; D is unresolved. There are 12 residues in the CDR3. CDR1 and CDR2 from the germline V gene are ENHRY and SYGVKD. The V gene lost 8 bases and the J gene lost 1 base, with 5 bases spanning the gap. The CDR3: CAILGNTGELFF. The CDR3 DNA follows: TGTGCCATCTTGGGGAACACCGGGGAGCTGTTTTTT.

The table lists this clonotype with a count of one. This chain links TRBV7-8 with TRBJ2-7; 7 bases line up with TRBD2. V lost 5 bases to trimming and J lost 2 bases; unmatched junction nucleotides: 12. CDR3 length equals 16 residues. Germline V lookup: CDR1 SGHVS, CDR2 FQNEAQ. DNA of the CDR3: TGTGCCAGCAGCGTGACAAGCGGGGATCTCGCCTACGAGCAGTACTTC. Its protein product is CASSVTSGDLAYEQYF.

This clonotype was counted a single time. The genes are TRBV25-1 and TRBJ1-6, with unresolved D. Germline V CDR1 and CDR2: MGHDK, SYGVNS. This CDR3 is built from 19 residues. V dropped 2 bases and J dropped 0 bases, with 17 bases sitting between them. CDR3 in amino acids: CASSETVTTSSSYNSPLHF. The CDR3 nucleotides read TGTGCCAGCAGTGAAACCGTCACGACATCGAGCTCCTATAATTCACCCCTCCACTTT.

The table lists this clonotype with a few counts. The genes are TRBV20-1 and TRBJ2-7, with D perhaps TRBD1 (6 bases). The V gene lost 6 bases and the J gene lost 4 bases, with 19 bases spanning the gap. This CDR3 has 14 residues. Germline values: CDR1 DFQATT, CDR2 SNEGSKA (reference sequence). The CDR3 region has the DNA TGCAGTGCCAGTTCGTCCGGGACAAAATACGAGCAGTACTTC. It codes for CSASSSGTKYEQYF.

In its sample, this clonotype was seen a few times. The chain carries TRBV27 and TRBJ1-4; a weak D match, TRBD1 (6 bases). Trimming shortened V by 4 bases and J by 5 bases, and 11 bases separated the two germline ends. CDR1 is MNHEY, CDR2 SMNVEV, per germline (reference sequence). The CDR3 extends over 14 amino acids. CDR3 bases: TGTGCCAGCAGTTCCGGACAGCAAAATGAAAAACTGTTTTTT. It codes for CASSSGQQNEKLFF. Filled out from reference TRBV27 and TRBJ1-4, the complete variable domain reads EAQVTQNPRYLITVTGKKLTVTCSQNMNHEYMSWYRQDPGLGLRQIYYSMNVEVTDKGDVPEGYKVSRKEKRNFPLILESPSPNQTSLYFCASSSGQQNEKLFFGSGTQLSVL.

This clonotype came up once. The J gene is TRBJ2-5, the V gene TRBV7-4; D perhaps matches TRBD1 (5 bases). Germline V gives CDR1 SGHVT, CDR2 SQSDAQ. V lost 3 bases to trimming and J lost 5 bases, with 13 bases between them. The CDR3 totals 14 residues. The chain's CDR3 is CASSLSQGLETQYF. The CDR3 nucleotides read TGTGCCAGCAGCTTGAGTCAGGGTCTCGAGACCCAGTACTTC.

The chain has TRBV11-2 and TRBJ2-5; no firm D call. CDR1 and CDR2 (germline): SGHAT, FQNNGV. V lost 0 bases, J lost 1 base, and 9 bases lay in between. This CDR3 is 15 amino acids long. CDR3 bases: TGTGCCAGCAGCTTAGATCGGGCAGCCCAAGAGACCCAGTACTTC. Residues: CASSLDRAAQETQYF.

This clonotype was observed a few times. The chain links TRBV12-3 or TRBV12-4 to TRBJ2-3; 9 bases match TRBD1. The CDR3 is 15 amino acids. The V segment lost 6 bases and the J segment 4 bases; nucleotides outside the gene matches: 8. DNA of the CDR3: TGTGCCAGCAGGGGACAGGGAATTTTAGCAGATACGCAGTATTTT. This translates into CASRGQGILADTQYF.

The chain uses TRBV7-4 and TRBJ2-2; possible D gene TRBD2, 5 bases. The germline CDR1 and CDR2 sequences are SGHVT and SQSDAQ. V lost 2 bases and J lost 3, with 13 bases in between. This CDR3 is built from 16 residues. CDR3 sequence: CASSLSKRLYTGELFF. The CDR3 DNA reads as TGTGCCAGCAGCTTATCAAAGCGGTTGTACACCGGGGAGCTGTTTTTT.